These T cell receptor beta chains were read from a single sample in a study of cytomegalovirus exposure and HLA in healthy donors. Sequenced by immunoSEQ multiplex PCR; TCRdb stores in-frame clones only, minus some. The table has about 200,000 clones, around 77% seen once. The specimen sequenced was PBMCs. These receptors were obtained from a woman in her thirties in good health and CMV-seronegative. CDR3s include the opening cysteine and the closing phenylalanine or tryptophan. The order of the fields is V gene, D gene, clone size, J gene, CDR3 DNA, CDR3 protein. The D gene is left open where the match is weak. Some rows mark clone size as missing; the rest say once, few, many or name a class of expanded clone.

v_gene: TRBV5-4
d_gene: .
abundance: .
j_gene: TRBJ2-7
CDR3nt: TGTGCCAGCAGCTTGAGTCCTAGCGTTCCCTACGAGCAGTACTTC
CDR3aa: CASSLSPSVPYEQYF

v_gene: TRBV6-1
d_gene: TRBD2
abundance: few
j_gene: TRBJ2-5
CDR3nt: TGTGCCAGCAGCCCGACTAGCGGGAGGGATGAGACCCAGTACTTC
CDR3aa: CASSPTSGRDETQYF

v_gene: TRBV7-2
d_gene: TRBD1
abundance: .
j_gene: TRBJ1-2
CDR3nt: TGTGCCAGCAGCTTCGACAGGGAATCTAACTATGGCTACACCTTC
CDR3aa: CASSFDRESNYGYTF

v_gene: TRBV5-1
d_gene: .
abundance: .
j_gene: TRBJ1-6
CDR3nt: TGCGCCAGCAGCTTGACAGGGATATATAATTCACCCCTCCACTTT
CDR3aa: CASSLTGIYNSPLHF

v_gene: TRBV19
d_gene: TRBD1
abundance: .
j_gene: TRBJ1-2
CDR3nt: TGTGCCAGTAGTTTACCCGGGACAGCGAAAATGGGCGGCTACACCTTC
CDR3aa: CASSLPGTAKMGGYTF

v_gene: TRBV5-6
d_gene: .
abundance: few
j_gene: TRBJ1-2
CDR3nt: TGTGCCAGCAGCGACCAGGGGTACTATGGCTACACCTTC
CDR3aa: CASSDQGYYGYTF

v_gene: TRBV5-1
d_gene: .
abundance: .
j_gene: TRBJ2-1
CDR3nt: TGCGCCAGCAGCCTATCCTACAATGAGCAGTTCTTC
CDR3aa: CASSLSYNEQFF

v_gene: TRBV6-5
d_gene: TRBD1
abundance: .
j_gene: TRBJ1-1
CDR3nt: TGTGCCAGCAGTCTCCCGGGACAGGGCGGGACTGAAGCTTTCTTT
CDR3aa: CASSLPGQGGTEAFF

v_gene: TRBV6-6
d_gene: .
abundance: .
j_gene: TRBJ2-7
CDR3nt: TGTGCCAGCAGTTCGACTGTCTACGAGCAGTACTTC
CDR3aa: CASSSTVYEQYF

v_gene: TRBV5-1
d_gene: TRBD2
abundance: .
j_gene: TRBJ2-1
CDR3nt: TGCGCCAGCAGCTACCCCTGGTTTAGCGGGGGGGCGGGCAATGAGCAGTTCTTC
CDR3aa: CASSYPWFSGGAGNEQFF

v_gene: TRBV7-3
d_gene: .
abundance: few
j_gene: TRBJ2-5
CDR3nt: TGTGCCAGCAGCTCCACCGGAGGAGCTCAAGAGACCCAGTACTTC
CDR3aa: CASSSTGGAQETQYF

v_gene: TRBV29-1
d_gene: TRBD1
abundance: .
j_gene: TRBJ1-1
CDR3nt: TGCAGCGTTGAGGGACAGAGGAACACTGAAGCTTTCTTT
CDR3aa: CSVEGQRNTEAFF

v_gene: TRBV5-1
d_gene: .
abundance: .
j_gene: TRBJ2-7
CDR3nt: TGCGCCAGCAGCTTGGCCTCGAATTACGAGCAGTACTTC
CDR3aa: CASSLASNYEQYF

v_gene: TRBV4-2
d_gene: .
abundance: .
j_gene: TRBJ1-2
CDR3nt: TGTGCCAGCAGCCAAGATTTAAGGGGGAGGGATGGCTACACCTTC
CDR3aa: CASSQDLRGRDGYTF

v_gene: TRBV5-1
d_gene: TRBD1
abundance: few
j_gene: TRBJ2-5
CDR3nt: TGCGCCAGCAGCCGTGAAGGGGGCAGGATCACAGGAGAGACCCAGTACTTC
CDR3aa: CASSREGGRITGETQYF

v_gene: TRBV6-5
d_gene: .
abundance: .
j_gene: TRBJ2-1
CDR3nt: TGTGCCACCGGGAGTAAGGATGAGCAGTTCTTC
CDR3aa: CATGSKDEQFF

v_gene: TRBV5-1
d_gene: TRBD1
abundance: few
j_gene: TRBJ1-5
CDR3nt: TGCGCCAGCAGCAACGGACAGGCGAATCAGCCCCAGCATTTT
CDR3aa: CASSNGQANQPQHF

v_gene: TRBV7-2
d_gene: .
abundance: .
j_gene: TRBJ1-2
CDR3nt: TGTGCCAGCAGTCGACAGTATGGCTACACCTTC
CDR3aa: CASSRQYGYTF

v_gene: TRBV5-1
d_gene: .
abundance: once
j_gene: TRBJ2-5
CDR3nt: TGCGCCAGCAGCTTGGATCCGCGACAGCAAGAGACCCAGTACTTC
CDR3aa: CASSLDPRQQETQYF

v_gene: TRBV6-5
d_gene: TRBD2
abundance: .
j_gene: TRBJ2-7
CDR3nt: TGTGCCAGCAGAGTAGCGGGGGGCCCCTACGAGCAGTACTTC
CDR3aa: CASRVAGGPYEQYF

v_gene: TRBV19
d_gene: TRBD1
abundance: .
j_gene: TRBJ1-1
CDR3nt: TGTGCCAGTAAAGGGAACAGGGGGTACATGAACACTGAAGCTTTCTTT
CDR3aa: CASKGNRGYMNTEAFF